Listed below are T cell receptor beta chains from one sample, sequenced in a study of blood T cell repertoires in COVID-19. Using immunoSEQ multiplex PCR, the repertoire was profiled, and TCRdb retains in-frame clones only, with some absent. The sample lists fewer than 350,000 clones, over 80% occurring once. What was sequenced was peripheral blood. These receptors originate from a man under 40 with COVID-19, enrolled during active disease. The CDR3 runs from the conserved cysteine through the conserved F or W. Each record gives: J gene, V gene, D gene, clone size, CDR3 protein, CDR3 DNA. A D gene is named only where the DNA matches it firmly. Only part of the rows carry a size: once, few, many, or a class if the clone is expanded.

>TRBJ2-3|TRBV4-2|NA|many
CASSQATRTDTQYF
TGTGCCAGCAGCCAAGCGACTAGGACAGATACGCAGTATTTT
>TRBJ2-7|TRBV11-2|TRBD1|NA
CASSPDRVPSYEQYF
TGTGCCAGCAGCCCGGACAGGGTGCCCTCCTACGAGCAGTACTTC
>TRBJ1-2|TRBV7-3|TRBD1|NA
CASSPRTGRVYGYTF
TGTGCCAGCAGCCCCCGGACAGGTCGGGTCTATGGCTACACCTTC
>TRBJ2-7|TRBV18|NA|NA
CASSPGLLKSYEQYF
TGTGCCAGCTCCCCGGGACTCTTGAAATCCTACGAGCAGTACTTC
>TRBJ2-1|TRBV5-1|TRBD2|NA
CASSYPGLAGGPLGEQFF
TGCGCCAGCAGCTACCCGGGACTAGCGGGAGGGCCATTAGGTGAGCAGTTCTTC
>TRBJ2-7|TRBV10-3|NA|NA
CAISESREREQYF
TGTGCCATCAGTGAGTCGAGAGAGCGCGAGCAGTACTTC
>TRBJ2-1|TRBV7-3|NA|NA
CASSRQASFYNEQFF
TGTGCCAGCAGCCGACAGGCGTCCTTCTACAATGAGCAGTTCTTC
>TRBJ1-5|TRBV7-2|NA|NA
CASSVGGGGNQPQHF
TGTGCCAGCAGCGTTGGAGGAGGTGGCAATCAGCCCCAGCATTTT
>TRBJ2-1|TRBV2|NA|NA
CASSVRAGGIYNEQFF
TGTGCCAGCAGTGTCCGGGCCGGCGGGATCTACAATGAGCAGTTCTTC
>TRBJ1-1|TRBV7-3|NA|once
CASSLSPGAPEAFF
TGTGCCAGCAGCTTAAGTCCAGGGGCCCCTGAAGCTTTCTTT
>TRBJ2-6|TRBV5-4|TRBD1|NA
CASSSGQGVPGANVLTF
TGTGCCAGCAGCTCGGGACAGGGAGTCCCTGGGGCCAACGTCCTGACTTTC
>TRBJ2-1|TRBV10-3|TRBD2|NA
CAISDGTSGYNEQFF
TGTGCCATCAGTGACGGGACTAGCGGCTACAATGAGCAGTTCTTC
>TRBJ2-7|TRBV30|NA|NA
CAWRVGSYEQYF
TGTGCCTGGAGAGTTGGGAGTTACGAGCAGTACTTC
>TRBJ2-5|TRBV9|TRBD2|NA
CASSVVSGGPGETQYF
TGTGCCAGCAGCGTAGTGTCGGGGGGGCCGGGAGAGACCCAGTACTTC
>TRBJ2-1|TRBV9|TRBD1|NA
CASTTGQGAYNEQFF
TGTGCCAGCACCACGGGACAGGGGGCCTACAATGAGCAGTTCTTC
>TRBJ2-4|TRBV6-2/TRBV6-3|NA|NA
CASSTRLRDSIQYF
TGTGCCAGCAGTACCCGGCTCCGGGACTCTATTCAGTACTTC
>TRBJ2-7|TRBV7-9|TRBD2|NA
CASSLEGGGSYEQYF
TGTGCCAGCAGCTTAGAGGGCGGGGGCTCCTACGAGCAGTACTTC
>TRBJ2-1|TRBV27|NA|NA
CASSLSVSSYNEQFF
TGTGCCAGCAGTTTGAGTGTAAGTTCTTACAATGAGCAGTTCTTC
>TRBJ1-2|TRBV6-5|TRBD1|few
CASSSDRGYGYTF
TGTGCCAGCAGCTCCGACAGGGGATATGGCTACACCTTC
>TRBJ1-1|TRBV10-1|TRBD1|once
CASSEVWDSRNTEAFF
TGCGCCAGCAGTGAGGTCTGGGACAGTAGGAACACTGAAGCTTTCTTT
>TRBJ2-7|TRBV4-3|NA|NA
CASSQDRDFPSGQYF
TGCGCCAGCAGCCAAGATCGGGACTTCCCCTCGGGGCAGTACTTC
>TRBJ1-2|TRBV7-9|NA|NA
CASSSINRDLSGYTF
TGTGCCAGCAGCTCCATAAACAGGGATTTAAGTGGCTACACCTTC
>TRBJ1-1|TRBV5-4|NA|NA
CASSPQASPNTEAFF
TGTGCCAGCAGCCCCCAGGCGTCCCCGAACACTGAAGCTTTCTTT
>TRBJ1-2|TRBV5-1|TRBD1|NA
CASSSIDRGKGYTF
TGCGCCAGCAGCTCTATTGACAGGGGGAAGGGCTACACCTTC